The 14 T cell receptor beta chains listed next were all sequenced from one sample in a study of blood T cell repertoires in COVID-19. The method was immunoSEQ multiplex PCR; TCRdb's version includes in-frame clones alone and lacks a portion of them. The table records 350,000 to 450,000 clones, more than 85% of them present only once. What was sequenced was PBMCs or T cells enriched from blood (not recorded which). The receptors were gathered from a woman in her thirties or forties who had been exposed to COVID-19.

A remark on this clone: At the DNA level, this CDR3 is encoded by other sequences in the same sample as well. The J gene is TRBJ1-2, the V gene TRBV7-2, with a weak D call TRBD1 (5 bases). V gave up 5 bases and J gave up 6 bases, with 16 bases separating them. There are 14 residues in the CDR3. Germline loops: CDR1 SGHTA, CDR2 FQGNSA. CDR3 in DNA: TGTGCCAGCAGCCCCCCGGGGAGGGGCGATGGCTACACCTTC. The encoded protein is CASSPPGRGDGYTF.

This clone was found a few times. The rearrangement links TRBV27 to TRBJ2-3, with D possibly matching TRBD1 (5 bases). This CDR3 contains 16 residues. Germline CDR1 and CDR2: MNHEY and SMNVEV (reference sequence). V shed 5 bases and J shed 2 bases, with 17 bases lying between them. CDR3 DNA: TGTGCCAGCAGTCTCCTGGCGGTCAGGGTCACAGATACGCAGTATTTT. Amino acids: CASSLLAVRVTDTQYF.

V is TRBV5-1 and J is TRBJ2-5, with 7 nucleotides matching TRBD1. The CDR3 contains 16 residues. In germline, CDR1 is SGHRS, CDR2 YFSETQ. V dropped 4 bases and J dropped 2; count of bases not matched to a gene: 11. The CDR3 is CASSTQTGSSQETQYF. CDR3 bases: TGCGCCAGCAGCACCCAGACAGGGTCGAGTCAAGAGACCCAGTACTTC.

V gene TRBV10-2 combines with J gene TRBJ2-2; the match to TRBD2 covers 9 bases. J was trimmed by 6 bases and V by 6 bases; bases with no gene match: 11. This CDR3 is built from 16 residues. Germline V CDR1 and CDR2: WSHSY, SAAADI. The DNA of the CDR3 is TGCGCCAGCAGAGTCGAGGCTAGCGGGAAACCCGGGGAGCTGTTTTTT. This sequence encodes CASRVEASGKPGELFF.

This clone was seen once. This chain joins TRBV5-1 and TRBJ2-3; 9 bases are a match to TRBD1. Trimming at V came to 0 bases and at J to 3 bases, leaving 2 bases not matched to a gene. Germline CDR1 is SGHRS and CDR2 is YFSETQ. The CDR3 loop spans 15 amino acids. CDR3 DNA: TGCGCCAGCAGCTTGGGGGGACAGGGAACAGATACGCAGTATTTT. Translation: CASSLGGQGTDTQYF.

The V call is TRBV27, the J call TRBJ1-1; 10 nucleotides agree with TRBD1. V trimming: 6 bases; J trimming: 1 base; junction bases outside the gene matches: 8. The CDR3 is 16 amino acids. Germline assignment: CDR1 MNHEY and CDR2 SMNVEV (reference sequence). The CDR3 reads CASSRGDRGPNTEAFF. CDR3 sequence (DNA): TGTGCCAGCAGCAGAGGGGACAGGGGACCGAACACTGAAGCTTTCTTT.

The chain joins TRBV11-3 to TRBJ2-1; 7 nucleotides agree with TRBD2. Germline assignment: CDR1 SGHNT and CDR2 YENEEA. There are 16 residues in the CDR3. V lost 5 bases to trimming and J lost 7 bases; unmatched junction nucleotides: 14. As DNA, the CDR3 is TGTGCCAGCAGCCTCAACCGGGGGAGGGCCGATAATGAGCAGTTCTTC. The encoded protein is CASSLNRGRADNEQFF.

The V and J genes are TRBV13 and TRBJ1-1, with 9 bases matching TRBD1. The ends lost 3 bases at V and 6 bases at J; junction bases unmatched: 5. CDR3 length: 14 residues. CDR1 is PRHDT and CDR2 is FYEKMQ in the germline V gene (reference sequence). CDR3 residues: CASSFRDRVPEAFF. Here the CDR3 DNA reads TGTGCCAGCAGCTTCCGGGACAGGGTACCTGAAGCTTTCTTT.

V and J are TRBV30 and TRBJ1-1; perhaps TRBD1 as D (6 bases). Trimming pared 3 bases from V and 7 bases from J, leaving 21 bases between. The CDR3 has 15 residues. The germline V gene encodes CDR1 GTSNPN and CDR2 SVGIG (reference sequence). As DNA, the CDR3 is TGTGCCTGGAGGCCGGGTGGGCAGGGGATCGGTGAAGCTTTCTTT. Its translation is CAWRPGGQGIGEAFF.

The J gene is TRBJ2-4, the V gene TRBV23-1; D remains ambiguous. TRBV23-1 is an ORF for which the function is uncertain. The CDR3 has 18 residues. The V end was cut by 10 bases, the J end by 0 bases, with 25 bases between. Written as DNA, the CDR3 is TGCGCCACTCTCCATCCGCCGGAGCCCCATCGAGCCAAAAACATTCAGTACTTC. This sequence encodes CATLHPPEPHRAKNIQYF.

The chain recombines TRBV18 with TRBJ1-2, with D perhaps TRBD1 (6 bases). Germline V gene data show CDR1 as KGHSH and CDR2 as LQKENI. The V gene lost 5 bases and the J gene lost 0 bases, with 13 bases spanning the gap. This CDR3 contains 15 residues. In nucleotides, the CDR3 is TGTGCCAGCTCAGTTAGACAGGAGTCTAACTATGGCTACACCTTC. It yields the protein CASSVRQESNYGYTF.

The chain couples TRBV9 to TRBJ2-1, with 7 bases lining up with TRBD2. J lost 0 bases, V lost 1 base, and 1 base had no gene match. Germline V gene lookup returns CDR1 SGDLS and CDR2 YYNGEE. The CDR3 totals 15 residues. The CDR3 sequence: CASSVRGSSYNEQFF. Written as DNA, the CDR3 is TGTGCCAGCAGCGTACGCGGGAGCTCCTACAATGAGCAGTTCTTC.

The genes are TRBV6-5 and TRBJ1-2, with D possibly being TRBD1 (6 bases). Trimming took 6 bases from V and 7 from J, leaving 21 bases between them. From germline, CDR1 is MNHEY and CDR2 SVGAGI. CDR3 length equals 15 residues. CDR3 region: CASRPGHNTPGGYTF. In DNA form, the CDR3 reads TGTGCCAGCAGGCCGGGACACAACACCCCTGGTGGCTACACCTTC.

This clone was counted only a few times. The chain is built from TRBV29-1 and TRBJ1-1; 7 nucleotides agree with TRBD1. CDR1 and CDR2 from the germline V gene are SQVTM and ANQGSEA. Germline trimming cut 6 bases from V and 1 base from J; bases unmatched to any gene: 14. The CDR3 runs 16 residues. The CDR3 sequence: CSVRGRAQGTNTEAFF. Here the CDR3 DNA reads TGCAGCGTCCGAGGGAGAGCACAGGGGACGAACACTGAAGCTTTCTTT.